This T cell receptor beta chain was captured in a study of identical twins. Points from the study as a whole: For out-of-frame alpha sequences shared by twins, low generation probability was in excess.

In its sample, this clonotype was seen a few times. Its antigen remains unknown. From the 5' RACE reads, TCRdb called clonotypes with MiXCR, one entry per CDR3 protein. The data contain roughly 500,000 distinct CDR3 sequences, 22% of them singletons. Germline CDR1 reads SGHRS; CDR2 reads YFSETQ. Trimming cost V 7 bases and J 2 bases, with 7 bases left between them. The length of the CDR3 is 13 residues. The same data also contributed to another study, on T cells expressing NK-cell markers. From that report: With respect to HCMV, most of the eight sequenced donors were seropositive, and one was seronegative. What restricted sorting to alpha-beta TCR T cells in several experiments was an anti-gamma-delta TCR antibody. Each of a handful of donors carried dominant NKG2C+ clonotypes accounting for roughly 1.0-7.5% of CD8+ T cells.

Material: CD4+ T cells sorted from blood. The TCR sequence derives from a woman in her late teens or twenties in good health. The J gene is TRBJ2-6, the V gene TRBV5-1, with no clear D. This chain's CDR3 is CASLEPGANVLTF. The CDR3 DNA reads as TGCGCCAGCTTGGAACCTGGGGCCAACGTCCTGACTTTC.